The 6 T cell receptor beta chains below come from one sample, sequenced in a study of T cell changes during pregnancy in multiple sclerosis. Using immunoSEQ multiplex PCR, the repertoire was profiled, and TCRdb retains in-frame clones only, with some absent. The sample carries fewer than 50,000 clones, 90% to 95% recorded once. Sequenced here: CD4+ T cells from peripheral blood mononuclear cells, sampled in the third trimester of pregnancy. The source of these receptors is a female donor with multiple sclerosis, enrolled in a pregnancy study.

The rearrangement links TRBV5-1 to TRBJ1-1; 7 nucleotides agree with TRBD1. Germline V gene sequence: CDR1 SGHRS, CDR2 YFSETQ. The CDR3 extends over 14 amino acids. V shed 3 bases, J shed 0 bases, and the junction held 2 bases outside the gene matches. The CDR3 protein is CASSWTGMNTEAFF. DNA for the CDR3: TGCGCCAGCAGCTGGACAGGTATGAACACTGAAGCTTTCTTT.

The chain joins TRBV28 to TRBJ1-2; D may be TRBD1 (6 bases). The V gene's germline CDR1 is MDHEN and CDR2 SYDVKM. The CDR3 length is 12 residues. Trimming shortened V by 7 bases and J by 6 bases, and 12 bases separated the two germline ends. CDR3 protein: CASNGAGDGYTF. CDR3 DNA sequence: TGTGCCAGCAACGGGGCAGGGGATGGCTACACCTTC.

The chain carries TRBV18 and TRBJ2-3; 8 nucleotides line up with TRBD2. Unmatched junction bases numbered 5, after V lost 3 bases and J lost 0 bases. This CDR3 has 16 amino acids. Germline values: CDR1 KGHSH, CDR2 LQKENI. Here the CDR3 reads CASSPDSGTSTDTQYF. The CDR3 DNA sequence: TGTGCCAGCTCACCGGATAGCGGGACTAGCACAGATACGCAGTATTTT.

J is TRBJ2-7 and V is TRBV6-1; D might be TRBD1 (5 bases). CDR1 is MNHNS, CDR2 SASEGT, per germline. The CDR3 contains 17 residues. V lost 2 bases to trimming and J lost 2 bases, with 19 bases between them. DNA of the CDR3: TGTGCCAGCAGTGAACCCCCCCCCAGGCAGGGCCCCTACGAGCAGTACTTC. Translated, it gives CASSEPPPRQGPYEQYF.

The V gene is TRBV2, the J gene TRBJ2-5; 12 bases agree with TRBD2. Germline CDR1 reads SNHLY; CDR2 reads FYNNEI. V lost 1 base and J lost 4; bases outside the gene matches: 7. The length of the CDR3 is 17 residues. The CDR3 DNA follows: TGTGCCAGCAGTGAAGGGGGGGCTAGCGGGAGGGGAGAGACCCAGTACTTC. Translating gives CASSEGGASGRGETQYF.

CDR3 sequence (DNA): TGTGCCAGCAGCCCAACGGCCGGGGCTTTCTTT. This gives the protein CASSPTAGAFF. This chain links TRBV6-6 with TRBJ1-1; D uncertain. Germline V gives CDR1 MNHNY, CDR2 SVGAGI (reference sequence). The CDR3 is 11 residues long. Trimming took 6 bases from V and 11 from J, leaving 13 bases between them.